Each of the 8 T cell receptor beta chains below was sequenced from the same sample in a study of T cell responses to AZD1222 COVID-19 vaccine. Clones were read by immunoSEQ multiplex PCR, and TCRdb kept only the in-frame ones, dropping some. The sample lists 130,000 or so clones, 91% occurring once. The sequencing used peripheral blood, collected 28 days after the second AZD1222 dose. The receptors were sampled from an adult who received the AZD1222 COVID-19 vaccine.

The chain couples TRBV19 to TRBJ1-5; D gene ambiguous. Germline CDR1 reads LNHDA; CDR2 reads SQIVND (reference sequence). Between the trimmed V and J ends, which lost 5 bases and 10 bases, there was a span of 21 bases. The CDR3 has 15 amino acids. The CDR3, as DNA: TGTGCCAGTAGTCCATCGGGCGGAGGAAATATACCCCAGCATTTT. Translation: CASSPSGGGNIPQHF.

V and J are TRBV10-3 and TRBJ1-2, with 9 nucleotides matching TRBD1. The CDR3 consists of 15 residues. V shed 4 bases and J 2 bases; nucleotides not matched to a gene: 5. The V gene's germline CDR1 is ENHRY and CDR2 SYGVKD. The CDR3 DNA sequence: TGTGCCATCAGTGGGGGACAGGGACGCAACTATGGCTACACCTTC. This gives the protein CAISGGQGRNYGYTF.

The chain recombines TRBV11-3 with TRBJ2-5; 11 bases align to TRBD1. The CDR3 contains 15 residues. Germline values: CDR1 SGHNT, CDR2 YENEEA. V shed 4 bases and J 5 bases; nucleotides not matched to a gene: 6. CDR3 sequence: CASSYGTGGEETQYF. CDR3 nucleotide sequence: TGTGCCAGCAGCTACGGGACAGGGGGTGAGGAGACCCAGTACTTC.

The CDR3 DNA follows: TGTGCCAGCAGGGGGGGGAGTATCCCCCCAACTAATGAAAAACTGTTTTTT. Amino acid sequence: CASRGGSIPPTNEKLFF. V is TRBV6-4 and J is TRBJ1-4, with a tentative D call TRBD1 (5 bases). Trimming stripped 6 bases from V and 0 bases from J, with 17 bases between. The CDR3 has 17 residues. Germline V lookup: CDR1 MRHNA, CDR2 SNTAGT.

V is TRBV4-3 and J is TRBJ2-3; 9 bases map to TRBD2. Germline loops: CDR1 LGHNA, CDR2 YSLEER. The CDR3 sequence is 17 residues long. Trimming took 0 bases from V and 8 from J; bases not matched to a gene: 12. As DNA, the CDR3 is TGCGCCAGCAGCCAAGACGTCGTGCGCGCGGGAGGGGGTACGCAGTATTTT. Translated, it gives CASSQDVVRAGGGTQYF.

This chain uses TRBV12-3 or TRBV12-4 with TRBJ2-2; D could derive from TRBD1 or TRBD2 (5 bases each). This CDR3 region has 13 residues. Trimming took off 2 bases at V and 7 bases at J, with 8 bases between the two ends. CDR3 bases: TGTGCCAGCAGTTTAATGGGGGTCGGGGAGCTGTTTTTT. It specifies CASSLMGVGELFF.

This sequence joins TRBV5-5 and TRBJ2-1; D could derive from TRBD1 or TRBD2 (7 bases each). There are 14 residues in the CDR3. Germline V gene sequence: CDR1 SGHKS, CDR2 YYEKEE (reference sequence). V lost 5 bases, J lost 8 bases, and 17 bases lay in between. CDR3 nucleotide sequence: TGTGCCAGCAGTATAAGACAGGGAGGGGATGAGCAGTTCTTC. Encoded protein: CASSIRQGGDEQFF. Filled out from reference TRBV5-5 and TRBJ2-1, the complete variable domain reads DAGVTQSPTHLIKTRGQQVTLRCSPISGHKSVSWYQQVLGQGPQFIFQYYEKEERGRGNFPDRFSARQFPNYSSELNVNALLLGDSALYLCASSIRQGGDEQFFGPGTRLTVL.

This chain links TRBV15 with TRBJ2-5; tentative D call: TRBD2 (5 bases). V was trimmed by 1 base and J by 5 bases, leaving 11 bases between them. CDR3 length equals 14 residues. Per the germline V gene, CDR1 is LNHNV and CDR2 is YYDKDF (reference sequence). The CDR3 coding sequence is TGTGCCACCAGCAGAGGGGAGTATAGGGAGACCCAGTACTTC. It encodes CATSRGEYRETQYF.